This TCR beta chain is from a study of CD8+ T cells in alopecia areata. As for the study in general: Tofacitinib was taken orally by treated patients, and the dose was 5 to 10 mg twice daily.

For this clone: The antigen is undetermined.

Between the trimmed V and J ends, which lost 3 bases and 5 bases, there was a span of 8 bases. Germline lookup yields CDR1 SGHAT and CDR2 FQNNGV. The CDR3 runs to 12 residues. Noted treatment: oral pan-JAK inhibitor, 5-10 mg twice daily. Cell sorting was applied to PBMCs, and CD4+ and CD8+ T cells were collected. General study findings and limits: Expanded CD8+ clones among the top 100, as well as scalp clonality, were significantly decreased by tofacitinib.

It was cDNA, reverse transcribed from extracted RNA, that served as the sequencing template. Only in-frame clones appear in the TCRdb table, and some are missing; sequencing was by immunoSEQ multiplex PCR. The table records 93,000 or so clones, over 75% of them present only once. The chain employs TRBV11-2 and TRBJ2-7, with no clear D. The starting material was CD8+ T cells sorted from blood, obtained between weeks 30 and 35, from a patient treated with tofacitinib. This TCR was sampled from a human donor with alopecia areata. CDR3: CASSLGSNEQYF. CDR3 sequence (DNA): TGTGCCAGCAGCTTGGGGTCAAACGAGCAGTACTTC.